The rows below give T cell receptor beta chains drawn from one sample of a study of T-cell reconstitution after alpha-beta-depleted transplantation in children. Each CDR3 protein is one row after TCRdb ran MiXCR on the PCR reads. This sample has approximately 270,000 distinct CDR3 sequences, with roughly a quarter found just once. Sequenced here: PBMCs, mostly from graft donor cells, sampled 360 days after TCRalphabeta/CD19-depleted stem cell transplant. These receptors originate from a female patient aged 2-9 years who had a stem cell transplant for congenital amegakaryocytic thrombocytopenia, so the T cells may come from the graft donor. Each CDR3 is given with its conserved first and last residue. Fields, in order: V gene, D gene, J gene, clone size, CDR3 protein, CDR3 DNA. D genes are given only for firm matches. Only part of the rows carry a size: once, few, many, or a class if the clone is expanded.

TRBV28	TRBD1	TRBJ2-2	-	CASSSTTGGSGTGELFF	TGTGCCAGCAGTTCAACGACAGGGGGCTCGGGTACCGGGGAGCTGTTTTTT
TRBV20-1	TRBD2	TRBJ2-3	-	CSGTSGSTDTQYF	TGCAGTGGGACTAGCGGGAGCACAGATACGCAGTATTTT
TRBV5-1	-	TRBJ2-1	few	CASSLGLTERDEQFF	TGCGCCAGCAGCTTGGGTTTGACAGAGCGGGATGAGCAGTTCTTC
TRBV12-3/TRBV12-4	-	TRBJ2-1	few	CASSLEEAGPYNEQFF	TGTGCCAGCAGTTTAGAGGAGGCGGGACCCTACAATGAGCAGTTCTTC
TRBV24-1	-	TRBJ2-2	many	CATEGAPTGELFF	TGTGCCACCGAAGGGGCCCCCACCGGGGAGCTGTTTTTT
TRBV6-5	TRBD2	TRBJ2-4	many	CASSYGLAGAKNIQYF	TGTGCCAGCAGTTACGGACTAGCTGGGGCCAAAAACATTCAGTACTTC
TRBV4-2	TRBD1	TRBJ2-3	-	CASSQDEDRGLSTQYF	TGTGCCAGCAGCCAAGATGAAGACAGGGGGTTGAGTACGCAGTATTTT
TRBV12-3/TRBV12-4	TRBD2	TRBJ2-1	few	CASSFRGTSGFPYNEQFF	TGTGCCAGCAGTTTTCGAGGGACTAGCGGGTTTCCTTACAATGAGCAGTTCTTC
TRBV28	TRBD2	TRBJ2-1	-	CASSLRTSGRGINEQFF	TGTGCCAGCAGTCTACGGACTAGCGGGAGGGGTATTAATGAGCAGTTCTTC
TRBV20-1	-	TRBJ2-7	-	CSARVVEYEQYF	TGCAGTGCTAGAGTTGTAGAATACGAGCAGTACTTC
TRBV21-1	-	TRBJ1-5	-	CASSKKQGRHF	TGTGCCAGCAGCAAAAAACAGGGTAGGCATTTT
TRBV11-2	-	TRBJ2-7	many	CASSSGYEQYF	TGTGCCAGCAGCTCGGGGTACGAGCAGTACTTC
TRBV28	-	TRBJ1-5	-	CASSLPGVSNQPQHF	TGTGCCAGCAGTTTACCCGGGGTTAGCAATCAGCCCCAGCATTTT
TRBV20-1	-	TRBJ2-7	-	CSAREPLKESPYEQYF	TGCAGTGCTAGAGAACCCCTGAAGGAGTCTCCCTACGAGCAGTACTTC
TRBV12-3/TRBV12-4	TRBD1	TRBJ1-5	few	CASSWDRYQPQHF	TGTGCCAGCAGTTGGGACAGGTATCAGCCCCAGCATTTT
TRBV6-5	-	TRBJ2-5	-	CASSRDLTQYF	TGTGCCAGCAGTCGGGATCTGACCCAGTACTTC
TRBV28	-	TRBJ2-7	-	CASSLSYSFPYEQYF	TGTGCCAGCAGTTTATCGTACTCTTTCCCCTACGAGCAGTACTTC
TRBV30	TRBD1	TRBJ2-7	-	CAWSVPWDSSYEQYF	TGTGCCTGGAGTGTACCATGGGACAGCTCCTACGAGCAGTACTTC
TRBV2	TRBD1	TRBJ1-6	few	CASSPGTGSSPLHF	TGTGCCAGCAGCCCCGGGACAGGGTCTTCACCCCTCCACTTT
TRBV5-1	-	TRBJ2-7	few	CASSPRDRSDEQYF	TGCGCCAGCAGCCCACGGGACCGGTCCGACGAGCAGTACTTC
TRBV27	TRBD1	TRBJ2-2	-	CASSFRGRRPGELFF	TGTGCCAGCAGTTTCAGGGGGCGAAGACCCGGGGAGCTGTTTTTT
TRBV19	TRBD1	TRBJ2-7	few	CASSNHDREYEQYF	TGTGCCAGTAGTAACCACGACAGGGAATACGAGCAGTACTTC
TRBV24-1	-	TRBJ2-2	-	CATSDRNQGDSYGELFF	TGTGCCACCAGTGACCGAAATCAAGGGGACTCATACGGGGAGCTGTTTTTT
TRBV11-1	-	TRBJ1-6	-	CASSFGSAGLSDNSPLHF	TGTGCCAGCAGCTTTGGATCGGCAGGGCTTTCCGATAATTCACCCCTCCACTTT
TRBV6-2/TRBV6-3	TRBD2	TRBJ2-1	few	CASSYMGLAGAWFF	TGTGCCAGCAGTTACATGGGACTAGCGGGAGCATGGTTCTTC
TRBV14	-	TRBJ2-5	few	CASSHCRLGRETQYF	TGTGCCAGCAGCCACTGTCGGCTCGGTCGGGAGACCCAGTACTTC
TRBV4-1	TRBD1	TRBJ2-2	-	CASSHPPGTGGWGSTGELFF	TGCGCCAGCAGCCATCCCCCCGGGACAGGGGGCTGGGGAAGCACCGGGGAGCTGTTTTTT
TRBV6-1	TRBD1	TRBJ2-1	-	CASSEGTGDEQFF	TGTGCCAGCAGTGAAGGGACAGGAGATGAGCAGTTCTTC
TRBV5-1	-	TRBJ2-5	-	CASRLVAGRETQYF	TGCGCCAGCAGATTGGTGGCAGGGCGGGAGACCCAGTACTTC
TRBV5-1	TRBD2	TRBJ2-7	few	CASGGAGTRAYF	TGCGCCAGCGGGGGCGCCGGGACTAGAGCGTACTTC
TRBV20-1	-	TRBJ2-3	-	CSAIEVVATDTQYF	TGCAGTGCAATAGAGGTGGTAGCGACAGATACGCAGTATTTT
TRBV6-2/TRBV6-3	-	TRBJ2-7	-	CASKLTAWSSYEQYF	TGTGCCAGCAAGCTCACGGCGTGGAGCTCCTACGAGCAGTACTTC
TRBV4-1	-	TRBJ2-1	few	CASSQEGHEQFF	TGCGCCAGCAGCCAAGAAGGACATGAGCAGTTCTTC
TRBV7-2	-	TRBJ1-3	few	CASSLFARDYGNTIYF	TGTGCCAGCAGCTTATTCGCCAGGGACTATGGAAACACCATATATTTT
TRBV20-1	TRBD2	TRBJ2-1	few	CSARDWPAGTPYNEQFF	TGCAGTGCTAGAGATTGGCCAGCGGGGACCCCCTACAATGAGCAGTTCTTC
TRBV9	TRBD1	TRBJ2-1	few	CASSVAGTGMNEQFF	TGTGCCAGCAGCGTAGCAGGGACAGGGATGAATGAGCAGTTCTTC
TRBV2	-	TRBJ1-1	few	CASSERGSRTEAFF	TGTGCCAGCAGTGAAAGGGGTAGTAGAACTGAAGCTTTCTTT
TRBV3-1	-	TRBJ2-7	few	CASSRKGGIYEQYF	TGTGCCAGCAGCCGCAAAGGGGGAATCTACGAGCAGTACTTC
TRBV20-1	-	TRBJ1-5	-	CSARSGQPLSYQPQHF	TGCAGTGCTAGATCGGGTCAGCCGCTTTCTTATCAGCCCCAGCATTTT
TRBV7-2	-	TRBJ1-5	-	CASQGQRDLPQHF	TGTGCCAGCCAAGGGCAGAGGGACCTGCCCCAGCATTTT
TRBV29-1	-	TRBJ2-7	-	CSVVDYTEQYF	TGCAGCGTCGTCGACTACACCGAGCAGTACTTC
TRBV29-1	-	TRBJ1-1	-	CSVDRRLNTEAFF	TGCAGCGTTGATCGGCGCCTTAACACTGAAGCTTTCTTT
TRBV27	TRBD2	TRBJ2-4	few	CASSTLSGVAKNIQYF	TGTGCCAGCAGTACCCTTAGCGGGGTAGCCAAAAACATTCAGTACTTC
TRBV20-1	TRBD2	TRBJ2-1	few	CSARDRLAGISLYNEQFF	TGCAGTGCTAGAGATCGGCTAGCGGGAATATCCCTTTACAATGAGCAGTTCTTC
TRBV12-3/TRBV12-4	-	TRBJ1-2	few	CASSYRLLDGYTF	TGTGCCAGCAGTTACAGGTTATTGGATGGCTACACCTTC
TRBV10-3	-	TRBJ2-5	few	CAISDRGETQYF	TGTGCCATCAGTGACCGGGGTGAGACCCAGTACTTC
TRBV4-3	-	TRBJ2-1	-	CASSQRTSYEQFF	TGCGCCAGCAGCCAGCGCACTAGCTATGAGCAGTTCTTC
TRBV5-1	-	TRBJ2-7	few	CASSLGLPYEQYF	TGCGCCAGCAGCTTGGGGTTACCCTACGAGCAGTACTTC
TRBV10-3	TRBD1	TRBJ1-2	-	CAIRSDDRADGYTF	TGTGCCATCAGATCAGATGACAGGGCCGATGGCTACACCTTC
TRBV7-9	TRBD1	TRBJ2-7	-	CASSLPPLGDRDYEQYF	TGTGCCAGCAGCTTACCGCCATTGGGGGACAGGGATTACGAGCAGTACTTC
TRBV2	TRBD1	TRBJ1-3	-	CASSAGTGGWSGNTIYF	TGTGCCAGCAGCGCGGGGACAGGGGGCTGGTCTGGAAACACCATATATTTT